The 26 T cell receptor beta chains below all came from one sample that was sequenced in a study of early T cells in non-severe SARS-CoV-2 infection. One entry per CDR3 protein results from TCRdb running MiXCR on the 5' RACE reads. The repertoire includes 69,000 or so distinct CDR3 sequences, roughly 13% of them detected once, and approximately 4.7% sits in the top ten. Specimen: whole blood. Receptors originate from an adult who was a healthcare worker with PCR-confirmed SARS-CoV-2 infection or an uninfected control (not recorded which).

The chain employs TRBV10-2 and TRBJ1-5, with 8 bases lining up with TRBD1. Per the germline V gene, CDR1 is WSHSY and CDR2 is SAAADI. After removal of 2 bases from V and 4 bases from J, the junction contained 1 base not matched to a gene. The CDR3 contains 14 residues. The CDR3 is CASSEQGANQPQHF. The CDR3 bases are TGCGCCAGCAGTGAGCAGGGGGCTAATCAGCCCCAGCATTTT.

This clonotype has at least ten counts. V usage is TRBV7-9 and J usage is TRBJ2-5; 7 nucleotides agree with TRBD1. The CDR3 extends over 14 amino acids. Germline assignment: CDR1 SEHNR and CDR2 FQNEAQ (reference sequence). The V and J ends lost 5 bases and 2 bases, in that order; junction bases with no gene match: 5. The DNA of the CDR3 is TGTGCCAGCAGCCCCGGGACAGCACAAGAGACCCAGTACTTC. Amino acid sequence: CASSPGTAQETQYF.

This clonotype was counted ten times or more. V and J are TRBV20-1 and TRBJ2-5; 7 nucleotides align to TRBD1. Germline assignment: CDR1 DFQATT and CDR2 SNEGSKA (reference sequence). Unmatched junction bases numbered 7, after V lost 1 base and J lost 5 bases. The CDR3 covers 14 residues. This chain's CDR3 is CSARAGTADETQYF. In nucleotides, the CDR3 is TGCAGTGCTAGAGCTGGGACAGCTGATGAGACCCAGTACTTC.

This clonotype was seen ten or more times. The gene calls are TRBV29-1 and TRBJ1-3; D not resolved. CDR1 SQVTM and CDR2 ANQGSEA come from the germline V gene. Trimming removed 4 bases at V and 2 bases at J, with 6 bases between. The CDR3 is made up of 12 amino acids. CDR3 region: CSVVTAGNTIYF. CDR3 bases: TGCAGCGTTGTAACTGCTGGAAACACCATATATTTT.

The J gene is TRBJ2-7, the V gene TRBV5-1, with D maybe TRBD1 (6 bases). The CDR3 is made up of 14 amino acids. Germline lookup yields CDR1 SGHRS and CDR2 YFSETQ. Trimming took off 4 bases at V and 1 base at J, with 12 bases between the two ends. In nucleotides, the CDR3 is TGCGCCAGCAGCGTGGACAGCGCATCCTACGAGCAGTACTTC. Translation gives CASSVDSASYEQYF.

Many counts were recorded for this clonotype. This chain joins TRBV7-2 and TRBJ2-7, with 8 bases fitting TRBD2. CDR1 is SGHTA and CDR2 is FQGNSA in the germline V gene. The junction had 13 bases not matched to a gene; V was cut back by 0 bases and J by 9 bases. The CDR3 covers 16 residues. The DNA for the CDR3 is TGTGCCAGCAGCTTAGCTGGTGCTGGGACTAGGGGGGGGCAGTACTTC. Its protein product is CASSLAGAGTRGGQYF.

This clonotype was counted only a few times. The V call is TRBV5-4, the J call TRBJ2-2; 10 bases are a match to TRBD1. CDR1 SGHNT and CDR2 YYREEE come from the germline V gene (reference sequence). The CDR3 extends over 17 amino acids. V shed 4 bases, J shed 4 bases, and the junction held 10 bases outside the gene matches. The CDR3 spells CASSPTPGQGSTGELFF. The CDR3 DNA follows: TGTGCCAGCAGCCCGACTCCGGGACAGGGGTCCACCGGGGAGCTGTTTTTT.

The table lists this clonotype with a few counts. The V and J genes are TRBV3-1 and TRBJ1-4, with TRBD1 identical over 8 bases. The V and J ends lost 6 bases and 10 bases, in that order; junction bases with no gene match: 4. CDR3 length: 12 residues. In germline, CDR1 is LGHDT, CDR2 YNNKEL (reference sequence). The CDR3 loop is CASRDTGGKLFF. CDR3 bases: TGTGCCAGCAGGGATACAGGGGGAAAACTGTTTTTT.

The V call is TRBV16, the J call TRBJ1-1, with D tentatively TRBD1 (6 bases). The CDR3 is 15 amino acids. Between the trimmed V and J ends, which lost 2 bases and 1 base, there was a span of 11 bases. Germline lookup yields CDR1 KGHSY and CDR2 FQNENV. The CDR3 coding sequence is TGTGCCAGCAGCCAACGTTTGACAGGGAACACTGAAGCTTTCTTT. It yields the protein CASSQRLTGNTEAFF.

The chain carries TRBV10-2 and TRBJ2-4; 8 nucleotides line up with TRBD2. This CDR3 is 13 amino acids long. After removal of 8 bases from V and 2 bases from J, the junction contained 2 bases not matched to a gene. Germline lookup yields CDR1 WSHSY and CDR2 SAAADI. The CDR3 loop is CASREGPKNIQYF. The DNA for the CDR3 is TGCGCCAGCCGGGAGGGGCCCAAAAACATTCAGTACTTC.

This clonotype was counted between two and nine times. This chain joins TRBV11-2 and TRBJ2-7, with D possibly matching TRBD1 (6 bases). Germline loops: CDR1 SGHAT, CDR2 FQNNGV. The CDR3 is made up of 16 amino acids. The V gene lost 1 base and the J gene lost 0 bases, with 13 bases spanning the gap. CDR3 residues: CASSLGGPEGSYEQYF. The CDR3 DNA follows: TGTGCCAGCAGCTTAGGGGGGCCTGAAGGCTCCTACGAGCAGTACTTC.

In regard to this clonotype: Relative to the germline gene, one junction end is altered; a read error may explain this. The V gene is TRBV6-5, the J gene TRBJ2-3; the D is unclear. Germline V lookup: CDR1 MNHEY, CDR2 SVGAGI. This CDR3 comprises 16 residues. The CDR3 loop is CASSTLVGRSTDTQCF. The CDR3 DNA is TGTGCCAGCAGCACCCTAGTGGGCCGAAGCACAGATACGCAGTGTTTT.

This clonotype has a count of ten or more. CDR3 region: CASSPRAGQNTEAFF. CDR3 DNA sequence: TGTGCCAGCAGCCCCCGGGCGGGCCAGAACACTGAAGCTTTCTTT. V gene TRBV7-9 combines with J gene TRBJ1-1, with D uncertain. The CDR3 is 15 residues long. Germline V gives CDR1 SEHNR, CDR2 FQNEAQ (reference sequence). The V end lost 5 bases, the J end lost 1 base, and 14 bases lay between the germline ends.

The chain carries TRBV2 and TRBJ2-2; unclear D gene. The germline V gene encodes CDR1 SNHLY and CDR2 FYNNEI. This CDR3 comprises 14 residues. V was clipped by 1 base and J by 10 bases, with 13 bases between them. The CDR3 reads CASSEVNGPTELFF. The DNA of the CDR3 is TGTGCCAGCAGTGAAGTTAACGGACCAACGGAGCTGTTTTTT.

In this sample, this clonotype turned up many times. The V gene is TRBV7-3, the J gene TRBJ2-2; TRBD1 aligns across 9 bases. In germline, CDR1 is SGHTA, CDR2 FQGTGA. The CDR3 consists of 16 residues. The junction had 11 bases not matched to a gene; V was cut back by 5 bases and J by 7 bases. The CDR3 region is CASSRRDRDVVGELFF. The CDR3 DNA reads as TGTGCCAGCAGCCGCCGGGACAGGGATGTGGTCGGGGAGCTGTTTTTT. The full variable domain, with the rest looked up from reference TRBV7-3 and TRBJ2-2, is GAGVSQTPSNKVTEKGKYVELRCDPISGHTALYWYRQSLGQGPEFLIYFQGTGAADDSGLPNDRFFAVRPEGSVSTLKIQRTERGDSAVYLCASSRRDRDVVGELFFGEGSRLTVL.

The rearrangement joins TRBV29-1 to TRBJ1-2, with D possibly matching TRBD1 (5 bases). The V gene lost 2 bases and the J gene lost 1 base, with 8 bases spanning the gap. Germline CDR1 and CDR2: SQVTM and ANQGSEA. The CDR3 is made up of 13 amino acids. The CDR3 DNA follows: TGCAGCGTTGAACAGGGTGGTAACTATGGCTACACCTTC. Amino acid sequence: CSVEQGGNYGYTF.

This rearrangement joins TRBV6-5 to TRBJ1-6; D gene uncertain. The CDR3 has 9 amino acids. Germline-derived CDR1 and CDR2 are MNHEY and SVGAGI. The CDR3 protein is CGVGSPLHF. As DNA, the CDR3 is TGTGGGGTAGGCTCACCCCTCCACTTT.

The CDR3: CASSLHRQRAFF. CDR3 in DNA: TGCGCCAGCAGCCTCCATCGGCAGAGAGCTTTCTTT. The gene calls are TRBV4-3 and TRBJ1-1; D is uncertain. The V end lost 4 bases, the J end lost 10 bases, and 13 bases lay between the germline ends. The CDR3 extends over 12 amino acids. Germline CDR1 LGHNA, CDR2 YSLEER.

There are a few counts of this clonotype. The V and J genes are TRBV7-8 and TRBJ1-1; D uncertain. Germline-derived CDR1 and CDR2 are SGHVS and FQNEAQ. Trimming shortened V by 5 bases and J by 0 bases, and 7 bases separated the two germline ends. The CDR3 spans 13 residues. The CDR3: CASSVDVNTEAFF. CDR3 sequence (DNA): TGTGCCAGCAGCGTAGACGTGAACACTGAAGCTTTCTTT.

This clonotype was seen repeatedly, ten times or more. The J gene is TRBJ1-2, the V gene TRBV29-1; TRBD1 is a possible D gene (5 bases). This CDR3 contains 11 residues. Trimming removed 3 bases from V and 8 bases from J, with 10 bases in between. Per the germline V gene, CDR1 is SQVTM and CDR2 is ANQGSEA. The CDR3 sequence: CSVDRAEGYTF. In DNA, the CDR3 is TGCAGCGTTGACAGGGCCGAGGGCTACACCTTC. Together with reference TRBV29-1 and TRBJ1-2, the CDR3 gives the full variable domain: SAVISQKPSRDICQRGTSLTIQCQVDSQVTMMFWYRQQPGQSLTLIATANQGSEATYESGFVIDKFPISRPNLTFSTLTVSNMSPEDSSIYLCSVDRAEGYTFGSGTRLTVV.

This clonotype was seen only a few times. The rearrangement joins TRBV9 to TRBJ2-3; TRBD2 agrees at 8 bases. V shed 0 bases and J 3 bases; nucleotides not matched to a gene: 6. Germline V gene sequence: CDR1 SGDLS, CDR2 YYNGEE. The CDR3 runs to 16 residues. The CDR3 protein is CASSVGGTRGTDTQYF. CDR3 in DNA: TGTGCCAGCAGCGTAGGTGGGACTAGGGGTACAGATACGCAGTATTTT.

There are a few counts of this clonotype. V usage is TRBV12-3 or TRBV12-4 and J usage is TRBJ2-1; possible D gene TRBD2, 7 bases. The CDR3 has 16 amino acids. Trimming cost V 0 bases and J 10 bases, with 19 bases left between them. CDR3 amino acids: CASSLAQRGAEIEQFF. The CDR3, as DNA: TGTGCCAGCAGTTTAGCGCAACGGGGGGCCGAGATCGAGCAGTTCTTC.

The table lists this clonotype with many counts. The CDR3 spells CASSQEEGTGGSEQYF. The CDR3 nucleotides read TGCGCCAGCAGCCAAGAAGAGGGGACAGGGGGCAGCGAGCAGTACTTC. The rearrangement uses TRBV4-1 and TRBJ2-7; 12 nucleotides agree with TRBD1. The CDR3 runs to 16 residues. With V trimmed by 0 bases and J by 6 bases, 6 bases remained unmatched. Germline V gene lookup returns CDR1 MGHRA and CDR2 YSYEKL.

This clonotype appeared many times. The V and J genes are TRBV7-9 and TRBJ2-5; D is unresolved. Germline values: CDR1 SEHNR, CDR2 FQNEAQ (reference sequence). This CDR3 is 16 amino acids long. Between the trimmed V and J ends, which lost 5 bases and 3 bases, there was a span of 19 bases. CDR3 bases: TGTGCCAGCAGCCTAGGACCGGGCGAGCCAAAAGAGACCCAGTACTTC. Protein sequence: CASSLGPGEPKETQYF.

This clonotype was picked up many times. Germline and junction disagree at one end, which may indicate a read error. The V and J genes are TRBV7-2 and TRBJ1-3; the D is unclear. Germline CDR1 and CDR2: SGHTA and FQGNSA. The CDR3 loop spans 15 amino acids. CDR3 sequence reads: CASRVKPKFGDTIYF. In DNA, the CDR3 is TGTGCCAGCAGGGTCAAGCCCAAGTTTGGAGACACCATATATTTT.

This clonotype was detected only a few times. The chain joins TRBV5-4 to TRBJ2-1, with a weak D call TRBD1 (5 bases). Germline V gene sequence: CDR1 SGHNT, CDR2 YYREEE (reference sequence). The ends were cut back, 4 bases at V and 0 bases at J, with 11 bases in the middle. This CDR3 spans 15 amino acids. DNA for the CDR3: TGTGCCAGCAGCGTGGACATGAGCTCCTACAATGAGCAGTTCTTC. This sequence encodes CASSVDMSSYNEQFF.